The 31 T cell receptor beta chains in this list originate from one sample, sequenced in a study of patients and donors after allogeneic stem cell transplantation. TCRdb independently ran MiXCR on the RT-PCR reads; one entry per CDR3 protein. The repertoire holds 150,000 or so distinct CDR3 sequences, with about a quarter as singletons. Sequencing used blood, either unsorted or a sorted T cell fraction (not recorded which). The receptors were gathered from a human donor who was either an allogeneic HSCT recipient or a stem cell or donor lymphocyte infusion donor (not recorded which). It is not recorded whose cells these are; they may come from a transplant donor.

This clonotype occurred a few times. CDR3: CASSWGGKGETQYF. The CDR3 DNA sequence: TGTGCCAGCAGTTGGGGGGGTAAAGGAGAGACCCAGTACTTC. The J gene is TRBJ2-5, the V gene TRBV12-3 or TRBV12-4, with 7 bases aligning to TRBD2. The CDR3 length is 14 residues. V dropped 4 bases and J dropped 4; count of bases not matched to a gene: 6.

This rearrangement joins TRBV20-1 to TRBJ2-7; 7 nucleotides line up with TRBD2. V gave up 3 bases and J gave up 4 bases; unmatched junction bases: 9. CDR1 and CDR2 (germline): DFQATT, SNEGSKA (reference sequence). This CDR3 has 14 amino acids. The CDR3 coding sequence is TGCAGTGCTAGTGGAGGACTAGAGATGTACGAGCAGTACTTC. Translation gives CSASGGLEMYEQYF.

The chain recombines TRBV20-1 with TRBJ2-1, with a possible D match to TRBD1 (6 bases). Trimming left V 6 bases short and J 6 bases short, with 18 bases between. The CDR3 is made up of 14 amino acids. The V gene's germline CDR1 is DFQATT and CDR2 SNEGSKA (reference sequence). The CDR3 nucleotides read TGCAGTGCCGGATCGTCAGGGGTCGGCAATGAGCAGTTCTTC. It specifies CSAGSSGVGNEQFF.

This chain connects TRBV28 to TRBJ1-2; tentative D call: TRBD1 (5 bases). Trimming pared 3 bases from V and 4 bases from J, leaving 9 bases between. Germline V CDR1 and CDR2: MDHEN, SYDVKM. CDR3 length: 13 amino acids. The CDR3 DNA is TGTGCCAGCAGTTTCGGCAGGGTCTATGGCTACACCTTC. Residues: CASSFGRVYGYTF.

As concerns this clonotype: At one end, the junction sequence differs from germline, possibly due to a read error. V usage is TRBV7-9 and J usage is TRBJ2-1; either TRBD1 or TRBD2 may fit D (5 bases each). Germline CDR1 and CDR2: SEHNR and FQNEAQ (reference sequence). The CDR3 totals 11 residues. The CDR3 DNA follows: TGTGCCAGCAGCGATTGGGGGTTCAGGGACTTC. Translating gives CASSDWGFRDF. Full variable domain (missing parts from reference TRBV7-9 and TRBJ2-1): DTGVSQNPRHKITKRGQNVTFRCDPISEHNRLYWYRQTLGQGPEFLTYFQNEAQLEKSRLLSDRFSAERPKGSFSTLEIQRTEQGDSAMYLCASSDWGFRDFGPGTRLTVL.

V usage is TRBV5-1 and J usage is TRBJ1-2, with D unclear. The CDR3 is 15 residues long. V shed 3 bases and J shed 2 bases, with 14 bases lying between them. Germline V CDR1 and CDR2: SGHRS, YFSETQ. CDR3 amino acids: CASSSRDFANYGYTF. The DNA for the CDR3 is TGCGCCAGCAGCTCACGGGATTTCGCAAACTATGGCTACACCTTC.

This clonotype turned up a few times. The chain couples TRBV6-7 to TRBJ1-2; D is unresolved. TRBV6-7 is given ORF status, its function remaining uncertain. CDR3 length: 15 amino acids. Trimming pared 6 bases from V and 7 bases from J, leaving 21 bases between. In nucleotides, the CDR3 is TGTGCCAGCAGCTACGAGCGTTCGGGTAGCAGTGGCTACACCTTC. This gives the protein CASSYERSGSSGYTF.

The chain is built from TRBV11-2 and TRBJ2-2; weak D call: TRBD2 (6 bases). CDR1 is SGHAT, CDR2 FQNNGV, per germline. The germline V and J ends were trimmed by 5 bases and 0 bases, with 19 bases remaining between them. The CDR3 has 18 residues. CDR3 sequence: CASSPTRAGRSNTGELFF. The CDR3 nucleotides are TGTGCCAGCAGCCCCACCCGGGCAGGGAGGTCGAACACCGGGGAGCTGTTTTTT.

This clonotype was recorded a few times. The genes are TRBV7-8 and TRBJ1-3; D not resolved. V dropped 0 bases and J dropped 7 bases, with 10 bases sitting between them. The CDR3 has 14 residues. Per the germline V gene, CDR1 is SGHVS and CDR2 is FQNEAQ. The CDR3 sequence is CASSLAGSENTIYF. CDR3 in DNA: TGTGCCAGCAGCTTAGCGGGCAGCGAGAACACCATATATTTT.

The chain carries TRBV5-1 and TRBJ1-5, with D perhaps matching TRBD1 (5 bases). Germline loops: CDR1 SGHRS, CDR2 YFSETQ. The CDR3 is made up of 13 amino acids. Trimming left V 4 bases short and J 7 bases short, with 12 bases between. The CDR3 nucleotides are TGCGCCAGCAGCCTTGCAGGGCCGCAGCCCCAGCATTTT. This translates into CASSLAGPQPQHF.

This clonotype was detected only a few times. The gene calls are TRBV27 and TRBJ1-1; D is unresolved. This CDR3 has 14 amino acids. Trimming stripped 3 bases from V and 5 bases from J, with 13 bases between. Germline loops: CDR1 MNHEY, CDR2 SMNVEV (reference sequence). This CDR3 reads CASSFLGVGTEAFF. CDR3 coding DNA: TGTGCCAGCAGTTTTTTAGGCGTGGGGACTGAAGCTTTCTTT.

This clonotype was recorded at least ten times. V usage is TRBV2 and J usage is TRBJ2-7; 9 bases map to TRBD2. Germline CDR1 and CDR2: SNHLY and FYNNEI. V was pared by 8 bases and J by 4 bases, with 3 bases of the junction left unmatched. This CDR3 is built from 12 residues. The CDR3 loop reads CASLAGQYEQYF. The CDR3 DNA reads TGTGCCAGCCTAGCGGGGCAATACGAGCAGTACTTC.

This CDR3 is CASSPEEVNEQFF. CDR3 nucleotides: TGTGCCAGCAGCCCGGAGGAAGTCAATGAGCAGTTCTTC. The J gene is TRBJ2-1, the V gene TRBV6-6; TRBD2 is a possible D gene (5 bases). CDR3 size: 13 residues. Germline CDR1 is MNHNY and CDR2 is SVGAGI (reference sequence). V was cut by 6 bases and J by 6 bases, with 12 bases left in between.

The J gene is TRBJ1-1, the V gene TRBV7-9, with D possibly TRBD1 on 6 matching bases. V was clipped by 4 bases and J by 4 bases, with 13 bases between them. Germline V gives CDR1 SEHNR, CDR2 FQNEAQ (reference sequence). CDR3 size: 14 residues. The CDR3 sequence: CASSWTDGSTEAFF. The CDR3, as DNA: TGTGCCAGCAGCTGGACAGACGGAAGCACTGAAGCTTTCTTT.

The chain couples TRBV12-3 or TRBV12-4 to TRBJ2-7, with 8 bases fitting TRBD2. J was trimmed by 5 bases and V by 5 bases; bases with no gene match: 14. The CDR3 consists of 16 residues. CDR3 protein: CASSAGTRLTRDEQYF. CDR3 nucleotide sequence: TGTGCCAGCAGTGCCGGGACTAGATTAACCCGGGACGAGCAGTACTTC.

This chain joins TRBV6-5 and TRBJ2-7; D is perhaps TRBD1 (6 bases). CDR3 length: 14 amino acids. V was clipped by 6 bases and J by 12 bases, with 24 bases between them. Germline CDR1 is MNHEY and CDR2 is SVGAGI. The CDR3 DNA sequence: TGTGCCAGCAGGCTAACCGGGACACCCGTGGCTTTGTACTTC. Amino acids: CASRLTGTPVALYF.

The chain has TRBV27 and TRBJ1-1; TRBD1 aligns across 7 bases. Trimming took 4 bases from V and 1 from J; bases not matched to a gene: 3. Germline-derived CDR1 and CDR2 are MNHEY and SMNVEV (reference sequence). This CDR3 has 14 residues. Here the CDR3 reads CASSWAGGNTEAFF. The CDR3 nucleotides read TGTGCCAGCAGTTGGGCAGGGGGGAACACTGAAGCTTTCTTT.

This clonotype was observed a handful of times. This sequence joins TRBV7-2 and TRBJ2-6, with a possible D match to TRBD1 (6 bases). Trimming left V 6 bases short and J 4 bases short, with 16 bases between. The CDR3 is 16 amino acids. CDR1 and CDR2 from the germline V gene are SGHTA and FQGNSA. CDR3 region: CASSLTGRGGANVLTF. CDR3 nucleotides: TGTGCCAGCAGTTTAACAGGGAGAGGAGGGGCCAACGTCCTGACTTTC. Variable domain in full (rest from reference TRBV7-2 and TRBJ2-6): GAGVSQSPSNKVTEKGKDVELRCDPISGHTALYWYRQSLGQGLEFLIYFQGNSAPDKSGLPSDRFSAERTGGSVSTLTIQRTQQEDSAVYLCASSLTGRGGANVLTFGAGSRLTVL.

Worth noting for this clonotype: Compared with germline, one end of the junction differs, possibly owing to a read error. This sequence joins TRBV20-1 and TRBJ2-5; D ambiguous. The germline V gene encodes CDR1 DFQATT and CDR2 SNEGSKA (reference sequence). This CDR3 has 12 residues. CDR3 bases: TGCAGTGCTAGAGATGGCCGAGAGGCCCAGTACTTC. It codes for CSARDGREAQYF.

This chain joins TRBV20-1 and TRBJ2-7, with 10 bases matching TRBD1. The V and J ends lost 1 base and 3 bases, in that order; junction bases with no gene match: 9. The CDR3 length is 16 residues. Germline loops: CDR1 DFQATT, CDR2 SNEGSKA (reference sequence). CDR3 in DNA: TGCAGTGCTAGAGTACCGGGACAGGGGCCTTACTACGAGCAGTACTTC. This gives the protein CSARVPGQGPYYEQYF.

The rearrangement links TRBV5-1 to TRBJ2-5; 7 bases match TRBD2. Germline V gene data show CDR1 as SGHRS and CDR2 as YFSETQ. V shed 2 bases and J 4 bases; nucleotides not matched to a gene: 8. CDR3 length equals 15 residues. CDR3 in DNA: TGCGCCAGCAGCTTACTCCTAGCGGCCCGAGAGACCCAGTACTTC. Encoded protein: CASSLLLAARETQYF. Using reference TRBV5-1 and TRBJ2-5 for the parts outside the CDR3, the full variable domain is KAGVTQTPRYLIKTRGQQVTLSCSPISGHRSVSWYQQTPGQGLQFLFEYFSETQRNKGNFPGRFSGRQFSNSRSEMNVSTLELGDSALYLCASSLLLAARETQYFGPGTRLLVL.

The chain combines TRBV12-3 or TRBV12-4 with TRBJ2-1, with 10 bases lining up with TRBD2. With 3 bases clipped from V and 7 bases from J, the junction kept 6 bases outside the gene matches. The CDR3 loop spans 15 amino acids. The CDR3 spells CASSFWLAGDNEQFF. The CDR3 DNA follows: TGTGCCAGCAGTTTTTGGCTAGCGGGGGATAATGAGCAGTTCTTC.

This clonotype was picked up a small number of times. CDR3 nucleotides: TGCAGTGCTAGAGATGGGGAGTTAGGCTACACCTTC. This encodes CSARDGELGYTF. The V gene is TRBV20-1, the J gene TRBJ1-2; D uncertain. Germline values: CDR1 DFQATT, CDR2 SNEGSKA (reference sequence). The CDR3 is made up of 12 amino acids. Trimming took 0 bases from V and 8 from J, leaving 10 bases between them.

This clonotype was seen only a few times. This chain links TRBV5-1 with TRBJ1-2; possibly TRBD1 for D (6 bases). The CDR3 totals 12 residues. In germline, CDR1 is SGHRS, CDR2 YFSETQ. The V and J ends lost 4 bases and 4 bases respectively, with 8 bases between them. CDR3 sequence (DNA): TGCGCCAGCAGCCAGGACAGCTATGGCTACACCTTC. It specifies CASSQDSYGYTF. The full variable domain, rest sourced from reference TRBV5-1 and TRBJ1-2, is KAGVTQTPRYLIKTRGQQVTLSCSPISGHRSVSWYQQTPGQGLQFLFEYFSETQRNKGNFPGRFSGRQFSNSRSEMNVSTLELGDSALYLCASSQDSYGYTFGSGTRLTVV.

This chain connects TRBV5-1 to TRBJ2-5; TRBD1 matches at 7 bases. V was clipped by 0 bases and J by 5 bases; unmatched bases: 13. Germline values: CDR1 SGHRS, CDR2 YFSETQ. The CDR3 covers 17 residues. Here the CDR3 reads CASSLGPGQELIETQYF. Here the CDR3 DNA reads TGCGCCAGCAGCTTGGGACCTGGACAGGAATTAATTGAGACCCAGTACTTC.

This clonotype was recorded at least ten times. The chain recombines TRBV7-9 with TRBJ2-3; 8 bases are shared with TRBD1. V dropped 2 bases and J dropped 4; count of bases not matched to a gene: 5. The length of the CDR3 is 15 residues. CDR1 SEHNR and CDR2 FQNEAQ come from the germline V gene (reference sequence). Here the CDR3 reads CASSLNRGWSDTQYF. CDR3 sequence (DNA): TGTGCCAGCAGCTTAAACAGGGGGTGGTCAGATACGCAGTATTTT.

The J gene is TRBJ2-7, the V gene TRBV20-1; no clear D. Germline V gives CDR1 DFQATT, CDR2 SNEGSKA (reference sequence). Trimming pared 6 bases from V and 0 bases from J, leaving 12 bases between. The CDR3 is 13 residues long. The CDR3 region has the DNA TGCAGTGCCGCACTGCCGGTCTCCTACGAGCAGTACTTC. This encodes CSAALPVSYEQYF.

The chain joins TRBV2 to TRBJ2-7; no clear D. In germline, CDR1 is SNHLY, CDR2 FYNNEI. Trimming left V 6 bases short and J 3 bases short, with 3 bases between. This CDR3 contains 10 residues. CDR3 DNA sequence: TGTGCCAGCAGAGACTACGAGCAGTACTTC. This encodes CASRDYEQYF.

This sequence joins TRBV10-3 and TRBJ2-1; 10 bases fit TRBD2. Looked up from germline, CDR1 is ENHRY and CDR2 is SYGVKD. Germline trimming cut 11 bases from V and 5 bases from J; bases unmatched to any gene: 6. This CDR3 contains 13 residues. Here the CDR3 DNA reads TGTGCCGGTGGGACTAGCGAACACAATGAGCAGTTCTTC. It yields the protein CAGGTSEHNEQFF.

This clonotype was counted many times. The chain employs TRBV12-3 or TRBV12-4 and TRBJ1-2; D might be TRBD1 (5 bases). Trimming removed 1 base from V and 4 bases from J, with 10 bases in between. This CDR3 has 14 amino acids. CDR3 protein: CASSLVTGGYGYTF. The CDR3 nucleotides are TGTGCCAGCAGTTTAGTCACAGGAGGCTATGGCTACACCTTC.

The gene calls are TRBV7-9 and TRBJ2-3; a weak D match, TRBD1 (6 bases). This CDR3 comprises 13 residues. V lost 4 bases to trimming and J lost 7 bases, with 12 bases between them. CDR1 and CDR2 (germline): SEHNR, FQNEAQ (reference sequence). The CDR3 here is CASSSDSWNTQYF. CDR3 coding DNA: TGTGCCAGCAGCTCGGACAGTTGGAATACGCAGTATTTT.